This T cell receptor (beta chain) derives from a study of monozygotic twins with inflammatory bowel disease. TCRdb processed the 5' RACE reads again and assigns one entry to each CDR3 protein, with no DNA. The sample's table shows approximately 330,000 distinct CDR3 sequences. Worth noting for this clonotype: The antigen is not known.

Overall study findings and caveats: Cells of different T cell subtypes could not be told apart. No detectable difference in repertoire similarity separated concordant from discordant twins, possibly as a result of limited power. For IBD patients, clonotypes shared with others were fewer than for healthy twins, especially with disease activity.

Sequencing input: blood. The TCR was taken from a human donor with ulcerative colitis or Crohn's disease, or a healthy co-twin of an affected twin (not recorded which).

The CDR3 sequence is CASSLFTTGGIQKDEQFF. The chain is built from TRBV12-3 or TRBV12-4 and TRBJ2-1; TCRdb proposes TRBD1, but this gene call is untestable without DNA. This CDR3 contains 18 residues.